The clone carrying this TCR beta chain was observed a handful of times. Its cognate antigen is unknown. TCR cDNA received a 3' ligated oligonucleotide that carried a UMI. Adult healthy volunteers gave 2.5 ml peripheral blood for whole-blood RNA. Amplification of ligated cDNA took four PCR rounds with SP2 and nested alpha and beta constant primers. Reverse transcription of blood and skin TCR RNA was primed at alpha and beta constant regions. TCRdb re-analysed the 5' RACE reads in MiXCR, keeping a single row per CDR3 protein. The sample includes over 45,000 distinct CDR3 sequences, 7.6% of them seen just once. The data were obtained in a study of naive and memory T cell subsets. General study results and limits: This RNA-based method may be sensitive to activation-related transcript changes.

This receptor was identified in a female donor in good health.

CDR3 in amino acids: CASSRYRGGGEAFF. DNA of the CDR3: TGTGCCAGTAGCAGATACAGGGGAGGGGGAGAAGCTTTCTTT. This chain connects TRBV19 to TRBJ1-1; TRBD1 aligns across 7 bases. J lost 8 bases, V lost 6 bases, and 12 bases had no gene match. In germline, CDR1 is LNHDA, CDR2 SQIVND (reference sequence). CDR3 length: 14 residues.